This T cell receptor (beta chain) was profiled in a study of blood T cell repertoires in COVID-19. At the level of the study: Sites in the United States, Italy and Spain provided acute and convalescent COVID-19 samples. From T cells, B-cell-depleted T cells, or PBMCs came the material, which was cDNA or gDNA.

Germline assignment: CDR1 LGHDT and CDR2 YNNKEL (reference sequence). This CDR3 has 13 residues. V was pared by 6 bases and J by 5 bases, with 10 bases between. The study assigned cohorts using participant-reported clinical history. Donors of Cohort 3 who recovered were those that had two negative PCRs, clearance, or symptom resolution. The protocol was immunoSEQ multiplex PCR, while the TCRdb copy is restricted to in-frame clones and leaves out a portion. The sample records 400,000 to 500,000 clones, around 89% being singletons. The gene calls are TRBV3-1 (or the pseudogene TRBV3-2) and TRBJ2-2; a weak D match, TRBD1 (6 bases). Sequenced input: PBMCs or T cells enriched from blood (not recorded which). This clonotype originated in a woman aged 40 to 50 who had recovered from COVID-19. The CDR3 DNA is TGTGCCAGCAGGCTAGGGACAACCGGGGAGCTGTTTTTT. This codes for CASRLGTTGELFF.